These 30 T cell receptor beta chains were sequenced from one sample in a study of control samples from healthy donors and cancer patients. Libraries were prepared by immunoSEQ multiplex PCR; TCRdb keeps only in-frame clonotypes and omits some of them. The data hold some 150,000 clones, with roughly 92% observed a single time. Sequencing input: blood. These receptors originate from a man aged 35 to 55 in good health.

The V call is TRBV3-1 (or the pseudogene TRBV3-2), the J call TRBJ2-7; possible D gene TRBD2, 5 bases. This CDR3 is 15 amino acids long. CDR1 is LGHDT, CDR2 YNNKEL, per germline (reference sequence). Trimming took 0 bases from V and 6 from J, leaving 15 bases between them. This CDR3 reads CASSQEITRSCEQYF. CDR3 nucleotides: TGTGCCAGCAGCCAAGAAATAACTAGGTCATGCGAGCAGTACTTC.

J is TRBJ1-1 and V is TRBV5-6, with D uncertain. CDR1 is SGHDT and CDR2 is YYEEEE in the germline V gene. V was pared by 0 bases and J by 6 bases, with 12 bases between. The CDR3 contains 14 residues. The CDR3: CASSLALGASEAFF. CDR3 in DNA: TGTGCCAGCAGCTTGGCCTTGGGAGCTTCTGAAGCTTTCTTT.

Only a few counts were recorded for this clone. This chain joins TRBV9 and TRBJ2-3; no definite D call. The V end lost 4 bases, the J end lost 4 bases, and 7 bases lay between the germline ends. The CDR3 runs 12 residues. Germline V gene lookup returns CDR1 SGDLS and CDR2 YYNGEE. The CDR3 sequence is CASSQLADTQYF. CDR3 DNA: TGTGCCAGCAGCCAATTGGCAGATACGCAGTATTTT.

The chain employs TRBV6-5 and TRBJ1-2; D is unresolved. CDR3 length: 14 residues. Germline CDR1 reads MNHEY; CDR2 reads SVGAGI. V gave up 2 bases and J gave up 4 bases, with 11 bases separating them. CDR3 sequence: CASSYAPVFYGYTF. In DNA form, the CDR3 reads TGTGCCAGCAGTTACGCTCCAGTATTCTATGGCTACACCTTC.

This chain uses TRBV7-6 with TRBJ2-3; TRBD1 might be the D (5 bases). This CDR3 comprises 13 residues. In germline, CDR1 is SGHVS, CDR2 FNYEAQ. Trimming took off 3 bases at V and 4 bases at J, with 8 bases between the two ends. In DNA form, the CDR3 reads TGTGCCAGCAGCTTGGGGCGTTCAGATACGCAGTATTTT. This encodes CASSLGRSDTQYF.

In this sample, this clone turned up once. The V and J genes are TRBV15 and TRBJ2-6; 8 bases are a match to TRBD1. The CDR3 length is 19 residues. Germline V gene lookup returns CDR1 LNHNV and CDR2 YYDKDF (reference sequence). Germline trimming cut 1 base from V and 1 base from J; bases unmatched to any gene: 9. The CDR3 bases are TGTGCCACCAGCAGAGCAGGGGGCTTTTTTATATCTGGGGCCAACGTCCTGACTTTC. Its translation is CATSRAGGFFISGANVLTF.

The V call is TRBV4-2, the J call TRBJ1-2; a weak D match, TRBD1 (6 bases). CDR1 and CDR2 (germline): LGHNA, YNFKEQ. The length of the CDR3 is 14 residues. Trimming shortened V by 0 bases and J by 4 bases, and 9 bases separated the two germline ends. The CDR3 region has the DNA TGTGCCAGCAGCCAAGACAGGGGTAGCTATGGCTACACCTTC. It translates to CASSQDRGSYGYTF.

CDR3 protein: CASSSKTGNTDTQYF. The CDR3 DNA reads as TGTGCCAGCAGCTCAAAAACGGGTAACACAGATACGCAGTATTTT. The chain recombines TRBV3-1 (or the pseudogene TRBV3-2) with TRBJ2-3; no clear D. The CDR3 length is 15 residues. Germline CDR1 reads LGHDT; CDR2 reads YNNKEL (reference sequence). V lost 5 bases, J lost 2 bases, and 14 bases lay in between.

The CDR3 spells CASSIGRGSTEAFF. In DNA, the CDR3 is TGTGCCAGTAGTATAGGGCGAGGGAGCACTGAAGCTTTCTTT. V gene TRBV19 combines with J gene TRBJ1-1; no clear D gene. V was pared by 1 base and J by 4 bases, with 10 bases between. Germline V gene sequence: CDR1 LNHDA, CDR2 SQIVND (reference sequence). The length of the CDR3 is 14 residues.

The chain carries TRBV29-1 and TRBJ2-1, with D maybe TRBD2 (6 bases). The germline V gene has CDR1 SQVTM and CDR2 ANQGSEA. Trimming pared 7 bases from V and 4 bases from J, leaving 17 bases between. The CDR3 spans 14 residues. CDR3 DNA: TGCAGCGCCCCCCCCTCGGGGGTATACAATGAGCAGTTCTTC. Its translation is CSAPPSGVYNEQFF.

As DNA, the CDR3 is TGTGCCAGCAGTCGGTCGAACACTGAAGCTTTCTTT. It is translated as CASSRSNTEAFF. This chain connects TRBV28 to TRBJ1-1; unclear D gene. V lost 5 bases to trimming and J lost 1 base, with 5 bases between them. The CDR3 contains 12 residues. The germline CDR1 and CDR2 sequences are MDHEN and SYDVKM.

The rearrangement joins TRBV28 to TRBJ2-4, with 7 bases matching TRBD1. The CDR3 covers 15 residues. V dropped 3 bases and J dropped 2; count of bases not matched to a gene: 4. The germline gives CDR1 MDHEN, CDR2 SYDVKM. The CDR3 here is CASSFKDRPKNIQYF. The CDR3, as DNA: TGTGCCAGCAGTTTCAAGGACAGGCCCAAAAACATTCAGTACTTC.

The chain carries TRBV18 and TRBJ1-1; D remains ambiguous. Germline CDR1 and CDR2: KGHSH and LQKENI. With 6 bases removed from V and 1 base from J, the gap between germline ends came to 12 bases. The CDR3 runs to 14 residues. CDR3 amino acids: CASSQGRTNTEAFF. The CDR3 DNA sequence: TGTGCCAGCTCCCAAGGGAGGACGAACACTGAAGCTTTCTTT. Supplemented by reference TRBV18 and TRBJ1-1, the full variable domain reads NAGVMQNPRHLVRRRGQEARLRCSPMKGHSHVYWYRQLPEEGLKFMVYLQKENIIDESGMPKERFSAEFPKEGPSILRIQQVVRGDSAAYFCASSQGRTNTEAFFGQGTRLTVV.

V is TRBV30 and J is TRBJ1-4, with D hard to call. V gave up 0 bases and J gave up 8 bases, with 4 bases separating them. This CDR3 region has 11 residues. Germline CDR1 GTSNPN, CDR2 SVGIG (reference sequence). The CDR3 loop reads CAWSVREKLFF. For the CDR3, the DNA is TGTGCCTGGAGTGTCCGGGAAAAACTGTTTTTT.

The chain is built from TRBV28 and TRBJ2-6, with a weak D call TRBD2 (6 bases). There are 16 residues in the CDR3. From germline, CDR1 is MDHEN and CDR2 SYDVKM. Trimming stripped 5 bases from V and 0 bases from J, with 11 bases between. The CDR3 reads CASSPGESSGANVLTF. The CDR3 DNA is TGTGCCAGCAGTCCGGGAGAGAGCTCTGGGGCCAACGTCCTGACTTTC.

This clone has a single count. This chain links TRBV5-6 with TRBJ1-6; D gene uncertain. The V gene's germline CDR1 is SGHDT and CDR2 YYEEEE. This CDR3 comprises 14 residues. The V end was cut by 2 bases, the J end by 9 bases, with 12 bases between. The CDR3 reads CASSFLTPSSPLHF. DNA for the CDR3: TGTGCCAGCAGCTTCTTGACTCCTAGTTCACCCCTCCACTTT. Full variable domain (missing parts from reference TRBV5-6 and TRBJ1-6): DAGVTQSPTHLIKTRGQQVTLRCSPKSGHDTVSWYQQALGQGPQFIFQYYEEEERQRGNFPDRFSGHQFPNYSSELNVNALLLGDSALYLCASSFLTPSSPLHFGNGTRLTVT.

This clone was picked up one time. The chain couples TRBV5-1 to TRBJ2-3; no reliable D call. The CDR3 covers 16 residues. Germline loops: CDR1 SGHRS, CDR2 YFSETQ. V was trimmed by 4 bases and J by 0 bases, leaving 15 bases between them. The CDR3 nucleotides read TGCGCCAGCAGCCCCAGACATTACACTAGCACAGATACGCAGTATTTT. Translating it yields CASSPRHYTSTDTQYF.

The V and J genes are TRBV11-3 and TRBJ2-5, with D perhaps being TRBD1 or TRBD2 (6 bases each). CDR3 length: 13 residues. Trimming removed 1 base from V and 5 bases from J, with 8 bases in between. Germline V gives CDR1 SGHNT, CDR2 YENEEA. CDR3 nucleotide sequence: TGTGCCAGCAGCTTAGGGGGGGCTGAGACCCAGTACTTC. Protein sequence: CASSLGGAETQYF. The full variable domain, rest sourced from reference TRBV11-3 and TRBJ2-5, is EAGVVQSPRYKIIEKKQPVAFWCNPISGHNTLYWYLQNLGQGPELLIRYENEEAVDDSQLPKDRFSAERLKGVDSTLKIQPAELGDSAVYLCASSLGGAETQYFGPGTRLLVL.

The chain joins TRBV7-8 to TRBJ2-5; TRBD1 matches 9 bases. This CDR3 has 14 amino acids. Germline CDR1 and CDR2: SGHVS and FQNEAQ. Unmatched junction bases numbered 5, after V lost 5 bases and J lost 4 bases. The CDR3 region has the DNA TGTGCCAGCAGCCTCATGGGACAGGGAGAGACCCAGTACTTC. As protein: CASSLMGQGETQYF.

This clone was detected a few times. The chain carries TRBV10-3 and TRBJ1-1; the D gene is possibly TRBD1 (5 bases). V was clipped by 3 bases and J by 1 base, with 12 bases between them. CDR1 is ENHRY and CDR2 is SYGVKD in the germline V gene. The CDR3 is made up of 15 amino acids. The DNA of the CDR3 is TGTGCCATCAGTGACCCAGGGAGGGAGAACACTGAAGCTTTCTTT. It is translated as CAISDPGRENTEAFF.

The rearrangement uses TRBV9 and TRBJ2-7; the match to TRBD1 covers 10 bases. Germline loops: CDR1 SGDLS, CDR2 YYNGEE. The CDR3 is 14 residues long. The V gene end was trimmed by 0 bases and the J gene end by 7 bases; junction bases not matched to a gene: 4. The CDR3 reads CASSVGGQGREQYF. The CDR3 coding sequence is TGTGCCAGCAGCGTAGGGGGACAGGGGAGGGAGCAGTACTTC.

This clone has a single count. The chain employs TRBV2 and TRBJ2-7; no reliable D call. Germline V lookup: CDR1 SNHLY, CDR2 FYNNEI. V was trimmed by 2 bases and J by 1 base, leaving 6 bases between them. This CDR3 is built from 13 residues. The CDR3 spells CASSETVSYEQYF. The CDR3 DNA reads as TGTGCCAGCAGTGAAACTGTATCCTACGAGCAGTACTTC. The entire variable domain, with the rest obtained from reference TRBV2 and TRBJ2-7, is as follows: EPEVTQTPSHQVTQMGQEVILRCVPISNHLYFYWYRQILGQKVEFLVSFYNNEISEKSEIFDDQFSVERPDGSNFTLKIRSTKLEDSAMYFCASSETVSYEQYFGPGTRLTVT.

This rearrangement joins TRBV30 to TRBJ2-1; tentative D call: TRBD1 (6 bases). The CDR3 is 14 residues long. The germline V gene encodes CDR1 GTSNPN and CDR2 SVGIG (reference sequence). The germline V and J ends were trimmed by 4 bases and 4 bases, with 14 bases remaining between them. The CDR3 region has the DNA TGTGCCTGGAATAGGGCAGGGGCGTACAATGAGCAGTTCTTC. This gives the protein CAWNRAGAYNEQFF.

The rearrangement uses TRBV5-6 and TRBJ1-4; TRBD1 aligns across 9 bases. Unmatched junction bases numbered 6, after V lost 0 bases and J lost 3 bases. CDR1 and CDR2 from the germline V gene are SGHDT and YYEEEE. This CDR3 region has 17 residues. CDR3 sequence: CASSLGGQGMANEKLFF. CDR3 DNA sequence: TGTGCCAGCAGCTTGGGGGGACAGGGAATGGCTAATGAAAAACTGTTTTTT.

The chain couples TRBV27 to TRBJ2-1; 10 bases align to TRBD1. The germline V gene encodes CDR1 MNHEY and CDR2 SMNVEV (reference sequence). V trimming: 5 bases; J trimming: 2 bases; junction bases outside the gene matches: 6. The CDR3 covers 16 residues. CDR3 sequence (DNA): TGTGCCAGCAGTCCTTCGACAGGGGGCGCCTACAATGAGCAGTTCTTC. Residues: CASSPSTGGAYNEQFF.

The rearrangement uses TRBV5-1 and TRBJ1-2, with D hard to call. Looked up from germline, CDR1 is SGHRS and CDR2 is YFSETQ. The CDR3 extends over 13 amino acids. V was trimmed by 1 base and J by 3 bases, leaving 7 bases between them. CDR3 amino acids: CASSLNADYGYTF. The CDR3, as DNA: TGCGCCAGCAGCTTGAATGCGGACTATGGCTACACCTTC.

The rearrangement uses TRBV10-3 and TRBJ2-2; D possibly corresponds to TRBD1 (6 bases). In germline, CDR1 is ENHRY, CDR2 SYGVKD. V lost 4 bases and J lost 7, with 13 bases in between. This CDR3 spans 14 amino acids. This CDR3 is CAISAGDQIGELFF. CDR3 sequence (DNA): TGTGCCATCAGTGCAGGGGATCAGATCGGGGAGCTGTTTTTT.

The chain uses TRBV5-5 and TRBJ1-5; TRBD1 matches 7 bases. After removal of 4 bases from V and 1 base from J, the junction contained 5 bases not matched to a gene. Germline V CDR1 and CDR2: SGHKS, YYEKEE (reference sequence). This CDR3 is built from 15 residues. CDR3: CASSDGTESNQPQHF. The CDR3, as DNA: TGTGCCAGCAGCGACGGGACAGAGAGCAATCAGCCCCAGCATTTT.

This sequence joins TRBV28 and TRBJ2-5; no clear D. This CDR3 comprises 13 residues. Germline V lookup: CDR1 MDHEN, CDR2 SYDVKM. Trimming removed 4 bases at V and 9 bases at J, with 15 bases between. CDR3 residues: CASSSTPVWAQYF. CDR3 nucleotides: TGTGCCAGCAGTTCGACACCGGTTTGGGCCCAGTACTTC.

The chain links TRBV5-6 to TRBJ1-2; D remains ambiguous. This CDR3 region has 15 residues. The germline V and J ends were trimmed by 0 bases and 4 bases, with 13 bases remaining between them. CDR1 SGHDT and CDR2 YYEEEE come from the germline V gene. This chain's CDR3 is CASSLEVMPSYGYTF. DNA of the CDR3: TGTGCCAGCAGCTTGGAAGTAATGCCAAGCTATGGCTACACCTTC.